The 18 T cell receptor beta chains below were found in one sample sequenced in a study of cytomegalovirus exposure and HLA in healthy donors. Both 60 Vbeta primers and 13 Jbeta primers went into the PCR. Using immunoSEQ multiplex PCR, the repertoire was profiled, and TCRdb retains in-frame clones only, with some absent. The profile covers about 300,000 clones, with about nine tenths appearing a single time and less than 4.5% taken by the ten largest. Sequenced material: PBMCs. All receptors derive from a middle-aged man in good health and CMV-seropositive.

The rearrangement joins TRBV18 to TRBJ2-7; 12 bases are a match to TRBD1. Germline V gene sequence: CDR1 KGHSH, CDR2 LQKENI. V shed 3 bases and J 5 bases; nucleotides not matched to a gene: 5. The CDR3 extends over 15 amino acids. The CDR3 DNA follows: TGTGCCAGCTCACCGGGACAGGGGGCTTGGGACGAGCAGTACTTC. Translated, it gives CASSPGQGAWDEQYF.

The CDR3 loop is CASSLLTGGGVNEKLFF. CDR3 bases: TGTGCCAGCAGTTTATTGACGGGGGGAGGGGTTAATGAAAAACTGTTTTTT. The chain recombines TRBV28 with TRBJ1-4; TRBD1 might be the D (5 bases). Germline loops: CDR1 MDHEN, CDR2 SYDVKM. There are 17 residues in the CDR3. V dropped 1 base and J dropped 4 bases, with 16 bases sitting between them.

The genes are TRBV5-6 and TRBJ1-1, with TRBD1 identical over 7 bases. Germline loops: CDR1 SGHDT, CDR2 YYEEEE. The CDR3 extends over 15 amino acids. V lost 4 bases to trimming and J lost 4 bases; unmatched junction nucleotides: 10. The CDR3 nucleotides are TGTGCCAGCAGCCCTCGGCAGGGGGGCCCCACTGAAGCTTTCTTT. Protein: CASSPRQGGPTEAFF.

The J gene is TRBJ2-7, the V gene TRBV6-1; D perhaps matches TRBD1 (6 bases). The germline gives CDR1 MNHNS, CDR2 SASEGT. The CDR3 has 13 amino acids. Trimming pared 7 bases from V and 2 bases from J, leaving 12 bases between. CDR3 protein: CASKGDGAYEQYF. As DNA, the CDR3 is TGTGCCAGCAAGGGGGACGGTGCCTACGAGCAGTACTTC.

This clone was detected only once. The rearrangement uses TRBV19 and TRBJ2-4, with 7 positions matching TRBD2. The CDR3 is 15 amino acids. J was trimmed by 3 bases and V by 7 bases; bases with no gene match: 9. Germline CDR1 is LNHDA and CDR2 is SQIVND (reference sequence). The CDR3 DNA follows: TGTGCCAGTACCTTGACATCTAGCGGCAAAAACATTCAGTACTTC. Translating gives CASTLTSSGKNIQYF.

The chain carries TRBV5-1 and TRBJ2-7; 7 bases fit TRBD1. This CDR3 region has 16 residues. Germline V gives CDR1 SGHRS, CDR2 YFSETQ. The V gene end was trimmed by 4 bases and the J gene end by 1 base; junction bases not matched to a gene: 11. In DNA form, the CDR3 reads TGCGCCAGCAGCGGCTCGGGACAGAAACCATCCTACGAGCAGTACTTC. Residues: CASSGSGQKPSYEQYF.

The chain employs TRBV27 and TRBJ2-1, with TRBD2 matching over 10 bases. The CDR3 is made up of 15 amino acids. V dropped 6 bases and J dropped 4; count of bases not matched to a gene: 6. In germline, CDR1 is MNHEY, CDR2 SMNVEV (reference sequence). Written as DNA, the CDR3 is TGTGCCAGCAGGCCCGGGACTAGCGATTACAATGAGCAGTTCTTC. Protein sequence: CASRPGTSDYNEQFF.

At least ten counts were recorded for this clone. V is TRBV5-6 and J is TRBJ1-5; D is unresolved. Germline CDR1 SGHDT, CDR2 YYEEEE. Trimming stripped 3 bases from V and 9 bases from J, with 10 bases between. The CDR3 contains 12 residues. The CDR3 DNA follows: TGTGCCAGCAGCTCGGGTCTTTCGCCCCAGCATTTT. Translation: CASSSGLSPQHF.

The chain has TRBV10-2 and TRBJ1-1; D is unresolved. The CDR3 totals 15 residues. With 2 bases removed from V and 1 base from J, the gap between germline ends came to 11 bases. The germline gives CDR1 WSHSY, CDR2 SAAADI. The CDR3 loop reads CASSEGRVWNTEAFF. DNA of the CDR3: TGCGCCAGCAGTGAGGGCCGGGTGTGGAACACTGAAGCTTTCTTT.

This chain links TRBV11-1 with TRBJ2-7, with 10 bases that match TRBD2. CDR3 length: 16 residues. The germline V gene has CDR1 SGHAT and CDR2 FQDESV (reference sequence). Trimming took 6 bases from V and 3 from J; bases not matched to a gene: 11. In DNA, the CDR3 is TGTGCCAGCAGTCCACCAAGCGGGAGGGCAGGCTACGAGCAGTACTTC. It is translated as CASSPPSGRAGYEQYF.

The rearrangement links TRBV2 to TRBJ2-7, with TRBD1 matching over 7 bases. The V and J ends lost 7 bases and 4 bases, in that order; junction bases with no gene match: 10. The length of the CDR3 is 14 residues. Looked up from germline, CDR1 is SNHLY and CDR2 is FYNNEI. This CDR3 is CASTRTGPMYEQYF. In DNA form, the CDR3 reads TGTGCCAGCACCAGGACAGGCCCTATGTACGAGCAGTACTTC.

Concerning this clone: Other DNA sequences within the sample encode an identical CDR3. This chain links TRBV9 with TRBJ2-7, with D possibly matching TRBD2 (6 bases). CDR1 SGDLS and CDR2 YYNGEE come from the germline V gene. The CDR3 sequence is 13 residues long. V was pared by 0 bases and J by 6 bases, with 10 bases between. For the CDR3, the DNA is TGTGCCAGCAGCGTAGCAACTAGCTCCGAGCAGTACTTC. It is translated as CASSVATSSEQYF.

The V gene is TRBV9, the J gene TRBJ2-3; no clear D. The CDR3 contains 13 residues. Germline V gene lookup returns CDR1 SGDLS and CDR2 YYNGEE. V dropped 4 bases and J dropped 4 bases, with 10 bases sitting between them. This chain's CDR3 is CASSRIQADTQYF. The CDR3 coding sequence is TGTGCCAGCAGCCGAATCCAGGCAGATACGCAGTATTTT.

This rearrangement joins TRBV7-9 to TRBJ2-1, with a weak D call TRBD2 (5 bases). CDR1 is SEHNR and CDR2 is FQNEAQ in the germline V gene (reference sequence). Trimming took 4 bases from V and 9 from J, leaving 10 bases between them. The CDR3 sequence is 12 residues long. CDR3 coding DNA: TGTGCCAGCAGCTCCCCGGCGGGTGAGCAGTTCTTC. It is translated as CASSSPAGEQFF.

This clone showed up just a few times. CDR3 DNA sequence: TGTGCCAGCAGTGAAAATCCTAGCGGGGATACGCAGTATTTT. This sequence encodes CASSENPSGDTQYF. J is TRBJ2-3 and V is TRBV6-1, with 8 positions matching TRBD2. In germline, CDR1 is MNHNS, CDR2 SASEGT. The length of the CDR3 is 14 residues. The J segment lost 6 bases and the V segment lost 2 bases, leaving 4 bases of the junction unmatched.

The chain links TRBV27 to TRBJ1-1; the match to TRBD1 covers 8 bases. The CDR3 covers 16 residues. V was pared by 5 bases and J by 3 bases, with 11 bases of the junction left unmatched. In germline, CDR1 is MNHEY, CDR2 SMNVEV (reference sequence). CDR3 sequence reads: CASSPRQGAGDTEAFF. CDR3 coding DNA: TGTGCCAGCAGTCCACGGCAGGGGGCGGGGGACACTGAAGCTTTCTTT.

This clone was picked up a small number of times. The chain joins TRBV7-2 to TRBJ2-2, with a possible D match to TRBD2 (5 bases). This CDR3 has 15 residues. Trimming shortened V by 1 base and J by 0 bases, and 6 bases separated the two germline ends. The germline gives CDR1 SGHTA, CDR2 FQGNSA. The CDR3 here is CASSLVGANTGELFF. DNA for the CDR3: TGTGCCAGCAGCTTAGTGGGAGCGAACACCGGGGAGCTGTTTTTT.

Note on this clone: One end of the junction varies from germline; a read error may be responsible. The rearrangement links TRBV7-9 to TRBJ2-3, with D tentatively TRBD1 (6 bases). CDR3 length equals 17 residues. Germline loops: CDR1 SEHNR, CDR2 FQNEAQ (reference sequence). CDR3 sequence reads: CSSSRTRGTTSTDTQYF. CDR3 coding DNA: TGTTCCAGCAGCCGTACTAGGGGGACCACTTCCACAGATACGCAGTATTTT.